The 4 T cell receptor beta chains below were found in one sample sequenced in a study of blood T cell repertoires in COVID-19 (dated by TCRdb to about 2020). Libraries were made using the immunoSEQ multiplex PCR assay. Drawn from immuneACCESS, this table holds only the in-frame rearrangements with V and J called that TCRdb kept. Clones are partly lost; checked studies trace under half to an unresolved V gene and leave the rest unexplained. The sample profile shows 100,000 to 120,000 clones; 88% of them were found once. The leading ten clones occupy roughly 3.3% of the sample. The sample comprised peripheral blood. These receptors all come from a woman in her forties or fifties with acute or convalescent COVID-19.

This clone was counted a single time. This sequence joins TRBV6-5 and TRBJ2-7; D might be TRBD1 (6 bases). The CDR3 has 12 residues. V lost 5 bases, J lost 3 bases, and 8 bases lay in between. Germline V lookup: CDR1 MNHEY, CDR2 SVGAGI. CDR3 in amino acids: CASSKQGYEQYF. CDR3 bases: TGTGCCAGCAGTAAACAGGGCTACGAGCAGTACTTC.

The V and J genes are TRBV7-2 and TRBJ2-3; D may be TRBD1 (7 bases). With 6 bases removed from V and 2 bases from J, the gap between germline ends came to 21 bases. The CDR3 consists of 17 residues. The V gene's germline CDR1 is SGHTA and CDR2 FQGNSA. The CDR3 is CASRRDSSSSTTDTQYF. The DNA for the CDR3 is TGTGCCAGCAGGCGGGACAGCTCCTCTAGCACCACAGATACGCAGTATTTT.

This clone was seen only once. This chain connects TRBV28 to TRBJ2-3, with TRBD2 identical over 8 bases. The CDR3 is made up of 15 amino acids. The junction had 8 bases not matched to a gene; V was cut back by 4 bases and J by 5 bases. Looked up from germline, CDR1 is MDHEN and CDR2 is SYDVKM. This chain's CDR3 is CASSWGGTRRDTQYF. In DNA, the CDR3 is TGTGCCAGCAGTTGGGGAGGGACTAGGAGAGATACGCAGTATTTT.

The chain uses TRBV7-8 and TRBJ2-1; TRBD2 agrees at 7 bases. Trimming removed 2 bases from V and 5 bases from J; junction bases left unmatched: 12. Germline V CDR1 and CDR2: SGHVS, FQNEAQ. The CDR3 runs 17 residues. The CDR3 bases are TGTGCCAGCAGCTTACACCGTGGCGGGAGTCGCGACAATGAGCAGTTCTTC. Protein: CASSLHRGGSRDNEQFF.